This T cell receptor beta chain was recorded in a study of blood T cell repertoires in COVID-19. Study-wide background: Sources were T cells, B-cell-depleted T cells, or PBMCs; the material itself was cDNA or gDNA.

V was clipped by 5 bases and J by 3 bases; unmatched bases: 13. Germline V gene lookup returns CDR1 SGHTA and CDR2 FQGNSA. The CDR3 has 18 residues. Original processing notes: Amplification from reference gene primers served as the basis for estimated nucleated cell counts. The data were produced by immunoSEQ multiplex PCR, yet TCRdb's version contains in-frame clones alone and is incomplete. V, J and clone size are those of that table, while D and trimming were read from the DNA. The sample lists about 220,000 clones, about 87% occurring once. Sequenced sample: PBMCs or T cells enriched from blood (not recorded which). This receptor was obtained from a woman aged 40-49 years with acute COVID-19. V and J are TRBV7-2 and TRBJ2-2, with 9 bases that match TRBD2. CDR3 amino acids: CASSTQAGTSRYTGELFF. CDR3 sequence (DNA): TGTGCCAGCAGCACCCAAGCGGGGACTAGCCGATACACCGGGGAGCTGTTTTTT.